This T cell receptor (beta chain) was captured by sequencing in a study of T cell repertoires in cytomegalovirus infection (dated by TCRdb to the late 2010s). For the wider study: Donor HLA type was relevant to the analysis, as public TCR beta signatures indicated carriage of CMV infection together with the matching HLA type.

Instrument used: Illumina HiSeq 1500. Clones were called with MiXCR by TCRdb after fastp trimmed the public reads at Q25, and only in-frame beta chains were retained. Rows with a matching CDR3 protein are joined into one entry that keeps the most common DNA and genes. The sample profile shows around 630,000 distinct CDR3 sequences; 24% of them were found once. The ten largest clones represent roughly 8% of the sample. To note about this clonotype: Its antigen is still unknown. No much larger clone exists at a distance of one base, and base qualities are not known.

What the research found in general, with its limitations: Carriers of CMV infection plus the relevant HLA type were discriminated by the cumulative frequency of public TCR beta family members in the study cohort and in an independent approximately 340-donor cohort. In the ex vivo response, HLA-C-restricted CMV-specific TCR beta clonotypes were dominant, and in two of eight donors the single most frequent clonotype came from this HLA-C-restricted group.

The receptor was isolated from a human donor in good health (CMV status not recorded). Some clones in this sample may be carry-over from other donors' samples. The sequencing sample was made of CD8+ T cells from PBMCs.

The nucleotide sequence reads TGCAGTGCTAGAGACCAGGGGTCCGCCTACGAGCAGTACTTC. Protein translation: CSARDQGSAYEQYF. The sequence is built from TRBV20-1 and TRBJ2-7; the best D guess is TRBD1, with 6 bases matching. The germline V gene (reference sequence) sets CDR1 to DFQATT and CDR2 to SNEGSKA. The CDR3, from cysteine to phenylalanine, totals 14 residues. The retained sequence is limited to the CDR3, 42 bases, with the frame set at the first base. The V end loses 0 bases and the J end loses 2 bases, and a stretch of 11 bases separates them.